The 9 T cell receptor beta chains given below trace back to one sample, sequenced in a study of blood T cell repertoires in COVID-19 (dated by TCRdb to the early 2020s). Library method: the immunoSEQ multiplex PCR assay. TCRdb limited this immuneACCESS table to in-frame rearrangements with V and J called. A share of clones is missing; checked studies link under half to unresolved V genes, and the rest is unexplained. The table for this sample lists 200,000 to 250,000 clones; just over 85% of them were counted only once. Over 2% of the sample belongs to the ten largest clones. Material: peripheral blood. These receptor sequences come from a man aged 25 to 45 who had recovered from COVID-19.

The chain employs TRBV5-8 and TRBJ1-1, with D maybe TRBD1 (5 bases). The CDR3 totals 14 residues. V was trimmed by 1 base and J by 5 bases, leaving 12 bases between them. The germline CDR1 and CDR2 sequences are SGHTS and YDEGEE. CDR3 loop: CASSLYRGGTEAFF. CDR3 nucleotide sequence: TGTGCCAGCAGCTTGTACCGGGGGGGGACTGAAGCTTTCTTT. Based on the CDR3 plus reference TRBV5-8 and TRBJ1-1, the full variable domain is EAGVTQSPTHLIKTRGQQATLRCSPISGHTSVYWYQQALGLGLQFLLWYDEGEERNRGNFPPRFSGRQFPNYSSELNVNALELEDSALYLCASSLYRGGTEAFFGQGTRLTVV.

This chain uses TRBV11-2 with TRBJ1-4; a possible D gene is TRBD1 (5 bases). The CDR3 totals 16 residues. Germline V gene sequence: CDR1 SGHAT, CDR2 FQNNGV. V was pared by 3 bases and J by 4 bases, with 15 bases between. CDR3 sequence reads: CASSFSGVHINEKLFF. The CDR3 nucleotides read TGTGCCAGCAGCTTCTCGGGGGTCCATATTAATGAAAAACTGTTTTTT.

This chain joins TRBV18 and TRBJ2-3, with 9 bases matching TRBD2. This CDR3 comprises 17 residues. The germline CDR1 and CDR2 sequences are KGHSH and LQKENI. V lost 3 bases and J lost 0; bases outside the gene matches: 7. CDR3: CASSPRKRGDSTDTQYF. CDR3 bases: TGTGCCAGCTCACCGCGGAAGCGGGGGGATAGCACAGATACGCAGTATTTT.

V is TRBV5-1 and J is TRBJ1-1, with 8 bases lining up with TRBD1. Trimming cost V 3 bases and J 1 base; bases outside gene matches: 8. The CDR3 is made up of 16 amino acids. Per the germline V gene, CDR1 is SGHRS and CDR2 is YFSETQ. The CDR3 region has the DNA TGCGCCAGCAGCTCCCGACAGGGGAGGGAGAACACTGAAGCTTTCTTT. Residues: CASSSRQGRENTEAFF. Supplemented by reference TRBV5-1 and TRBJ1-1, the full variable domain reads KAGVTQTPRYLIKTRGQQVTLSCSPISGHRSVSWYQQTPGQGLQFLFEYFSETQRNKGNFPGRFSGRQFSNSRSEMNVSTLELGDSALYLCASSSRQGRENTEAFFGQGTRLTVV.

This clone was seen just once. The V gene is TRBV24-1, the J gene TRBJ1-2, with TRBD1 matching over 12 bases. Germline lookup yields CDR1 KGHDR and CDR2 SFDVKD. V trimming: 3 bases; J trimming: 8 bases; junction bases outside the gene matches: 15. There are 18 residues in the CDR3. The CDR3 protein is CATSDMTPGQGAWDGYTF. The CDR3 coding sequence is TGTGCCACCAGTGATATGACTCCGGGACAGGGGGCTTGGGACGGCTACACCTTC.

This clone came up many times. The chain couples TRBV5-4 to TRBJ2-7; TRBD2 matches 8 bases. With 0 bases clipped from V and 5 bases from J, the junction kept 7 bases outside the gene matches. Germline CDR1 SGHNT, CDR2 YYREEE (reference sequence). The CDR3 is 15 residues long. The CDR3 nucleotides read TGTGCCAGCAGCTTGGGCGGGGGGCCGCGGAACGAGCAGTACTTC. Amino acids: CASSLGGGPRNEQYF. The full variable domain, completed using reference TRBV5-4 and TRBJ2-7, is ETGVTQSPTHLIKTRGQQVTLRCSSQSGHNTVSWYQQALGQGPQFIFQYYREEENGRGNFPPRFSGLQFPNYSSELNVNALELDDSALYLCASSLGGGPRNEQYFGPGTRLTVT.

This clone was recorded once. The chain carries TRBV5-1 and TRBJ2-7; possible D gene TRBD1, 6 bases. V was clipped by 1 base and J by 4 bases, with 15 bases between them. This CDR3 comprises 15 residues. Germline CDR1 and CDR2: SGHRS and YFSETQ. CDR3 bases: TGCGCCAGCAGCTTGTATCGGCAGGGGAGTTACGAGCAGTACTTC. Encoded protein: CASSLYRQGSYEQYF.

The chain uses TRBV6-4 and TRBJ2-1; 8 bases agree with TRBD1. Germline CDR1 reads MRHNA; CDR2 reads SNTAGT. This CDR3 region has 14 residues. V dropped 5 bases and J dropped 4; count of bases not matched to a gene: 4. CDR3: CASSPGQDYNEQFF. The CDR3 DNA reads TGTGCCAGCAGTCCGGGACAGGATTACAATGAGCAGTTCTTC.

The CDR3 here is CASSTQGETQYF. The CDR3 nucleotides read TGTGCCAGCAGTACACAGGGTGAGACCCAGTACTTC. The chain joins TRBV3-1 (or the pseudogene TRBV3-2) to TRBJ2-5, with a weak D call TRBD1 (6 bases). The ends were cut back, 6 bases at V and 5 bases at J, with 10 bases in the middle. CDR3 length equals 12 residues. Germline V gene lookup returns CDR1 LGHDT and CDR2 YNNKEL (reference sequence).